This T cell receptor (beta chain) is from a study of T cells in localized non-small cell lung cancer. Study observations and caveats: As only one tumor region underwent sequencing, heterogeneity remains possible.

As regards this clone: Antigen specificity is unknown.

Repertoires were generated with immunoSEQ multiplex PCR, while TCRdb's copy carries only in-frame clones and drops some. This sample has around 43,000 clones, with around 86% found just once. CDR1 and CDR2 (germline): MDHEN, SYDVKM. V was trimmed by 3 bases and J by 10 bases, leaving 12 bases between them. CDR3 length: 12 residues. The sequence derives from a man aged 18-55 years with stage I lung adenocarcinoma. The source was peripheral blood, collected before any cancer treatment. The rearrangement links TRBV28 to TRBJ1-1; D is undetermined. The CDR3 is CASSFATLGAFF. DNA of the CDR3: TGTGCCAGCAGTTTTGCCACTTTGGGAGCTTTCTTT.